This T cell receptor (beta chain) was identified during a study of OX40 agonist ivuxolimab in advanced cancers. At the level of the whole study: Ivuxolimab, which targeted the costimulatory receptor OX40 (CD134), was an agonistic, fully human IgG2 monoclonal antibody. Partial responses occurred in three dose-escalation patients, of whom one had hepatocellular carcinoma and two had cutaneous melanoma. The purpose of peripheral TCRbeta sequencing was to test whether ivuxolimab changed TCR sequence diversity and led to clonal T-cell expansion. Patients were allowed to have had prior anti-PD-1, anti-PD-L1 or anti-CTLA-4 therapy, and approximately 41% of the dose-escalation patients had previously received checkpoint inhibitors. Intravenous ivuxolimab was administered to patients every 2 weeks at six dose levels: 0.01, 0.1, 0.3, 1.5, 3 and 10 mg/kg. Of the approximately 53 patients in dose escalation, 19 had hepatocellular carcinoma, about 15 had melanoma, 9 had renal cell carcinoma and 9 had head and neck cancer. In the dose-escalation cohort, 82.7% of patients were male, and the mean age was around 60 years, with a range of roughly 20 to 85. The paper covers the monotherapy dose-escalation part of the phase I ivuxolimab trial, which included N ≈ 50 patients. Study-wide findings and limitations: In the 0.1-3.0 mg/kg groups, partial responders had among the lowest normalized peripheral clonal expansion, particularly in CD8+ T cells. After ivuxolimab, expanded clones were on average more numerous among CD8+ T cells than among CD4+ T cells. Antigen specificity was not determined for the clonally expanded peripheral T cells. Low levels of normalized T-cell clonal expansion were also seen in some patients who did not respond. At doses from 0.1 to 3.0 mg/kg, clonal expansion was seen in both CD4+ and CD8+ blood T cells between baseline and week 6.

Genomic DNA was extracted from sorted cells for sequencing of the TCRbeta CDR3 region. TCRbeta CDR3 regions were sequenced using the immunoSEQ Assay. TCRdb re-hosts the immuneACCESS table, in-frame sequences only. Its copies lack some clones; in the studies checked, an unresolved V gene accounts for under half of them, and the cause for the rest is not known. This sample lists tens of thousands of clones; 75% to 90% were detected once. The leading ten clones occupy more than 2% of the sample. This clone was seen once. The antigen it binds to is not known. No base-level quality is on record; no much larger clone is a single base apart. CDR3 length: 14 amino acids, cysteine to phenylalanine. The DNA shown is the 42-base CDR3, in frame from base 1. Ends trimmed: V by 5 bases, J by 0 bases; bases unmatched to a gene: 4. Taken from the germline V gene (reference sequence), the CDR1 and CDR2 loops are SGHAT and FQDESV.

The trial excluded patients who had a history of autoimmune disease or who were on systemic immunosuppression. Peripheral blood for TCR sequencing was drawn from every dose cohort at baseline, at cycle 4 day 1 and at cycle 7 day 1. Samples were obtained from an open-label, multicenter, first-in-human phase I dose-escalation trial of ivuxolimab. The trial enrolled adults with locally advanced or metastatic head and neck squamous cell, hepatocellular, melanoma or renal cell carcinoma. Before TCR sequencing, CD4+ and CD8+ T cells were separately sorted from peripheral blood. The origin of this receptor is an adult with an advanced solid tumor such as melanoma, head and neck, liver or kidney cancer. The sequenced sample was CD4+ or CD8+ T cells sorted from blood, obtained in a trial of the OX40 agonist ivuxolimab. This chain is built from TRBV11-1 and TRBJ2-7; the junction holds 7 bases that match TRBD1. The sequenced DNA: TGTGCCAGCAGCCCAAGGACAGGCTCCTACGAGCAGTACTTC. This is translated as CASSPRTGSYEQYF.